The clone carrying this T cell receptor (beta chain) was seen a handful of times. Its antigen is as yet unknown. The sample belongs to a study of CD8 T cells in ankylosing spondylitis. Findings of the study overall: Within ankylosing spondylitis blood, a TCR beta motif made up of under 10 highly homologous variants appeared to be characteristic. Relatively rare in peripheral blood, disease-linked clones were also CD8+. Matched synovial fluid from ankylosing spondylitis patients was reported to be enriched for disease-linked clones.

This CDR3 has 12 amino acids. With V trimmed by 5 bases and J by 2 bases, 2 bases remained unmatched. Germline V gene lookup returns CDR1 SQVTM and CDR2 ANQGSEA. Construction of TCR beta libraries was performed using quantitative 5'-RACE with molecular barcodes. One entry per CDR3 protein results from TCRdb running MiXCR on the 5' RACE reads. Counted here are roughly 120,000 distinct CDR3 sequences, roughly an eighth occurring once; the ten biggest clones make up about 2.7%. Sequenced: blood, either unsorted or a sorted T cell fraction (not recorded which). This receptor was identified in a female donor with ankylosing spondylitis or in good health (not recorded which). This chain uses TRBV29-1 with TRBJ2-5; 7 bases line up with TRBD1. The CDR3 DNA reads TGCAGCGTTAACAGGGGTCAAGAGACCCAGTACTTC. Amino acids: CSVNRGQETQYF.